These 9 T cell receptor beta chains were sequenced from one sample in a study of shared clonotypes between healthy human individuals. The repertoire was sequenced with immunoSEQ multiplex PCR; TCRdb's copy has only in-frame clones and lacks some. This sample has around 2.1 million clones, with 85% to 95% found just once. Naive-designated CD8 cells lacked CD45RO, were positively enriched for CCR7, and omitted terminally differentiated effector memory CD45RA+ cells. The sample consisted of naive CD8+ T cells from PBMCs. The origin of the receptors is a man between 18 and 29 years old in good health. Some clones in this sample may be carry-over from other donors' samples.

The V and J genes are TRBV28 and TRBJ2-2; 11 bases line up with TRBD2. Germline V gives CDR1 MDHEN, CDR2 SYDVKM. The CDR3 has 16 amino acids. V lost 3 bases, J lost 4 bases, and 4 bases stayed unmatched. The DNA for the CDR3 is TGTGCCAGCAGTTTCCGGCTAGCGGGAGGCACCGGGGAGCTGTTTTTT. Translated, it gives CASSFRLAGGTGELFF.

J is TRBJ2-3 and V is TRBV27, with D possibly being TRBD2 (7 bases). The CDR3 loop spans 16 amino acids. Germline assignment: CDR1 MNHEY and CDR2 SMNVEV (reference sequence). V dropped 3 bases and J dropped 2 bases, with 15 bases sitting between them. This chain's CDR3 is CASSLEGGVVTDTQYF. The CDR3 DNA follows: TGTGCCAGCAGTTTGGAAGGGGGGGTAGTCACAGATACGCAGTATTTT.

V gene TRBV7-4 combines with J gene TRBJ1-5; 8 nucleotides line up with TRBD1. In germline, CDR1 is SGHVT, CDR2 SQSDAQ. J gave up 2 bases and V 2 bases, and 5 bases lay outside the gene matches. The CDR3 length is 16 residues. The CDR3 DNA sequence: TGTGCCAGCAGCTTAACAGGGGGAAATGGCAATCAGCCCCAGCATTTT. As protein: CASSLTGGNGNQPQHF.

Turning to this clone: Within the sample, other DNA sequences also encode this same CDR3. CDR3: CASSFLGQGNEKLFF. The CDR3 coding sequence is TGTGCCAGCAGTTTTCTTGGACAGGGTAATGAAAAACTGTTTTTT. The chain has TRBV27 and TRBJ1-4; 8 bases are a match to TRBD1. The CDR3 consists of 15 residues. The trim removed 3 bases at V and 4 bases at J, leaving 4 bases unmatched. Germline CDR1 reads MNHEY; CDR2 reads SMNVEV (reference sequence). Complete variable domain (other parts from reference TRBV27 and TRBJ1-4): EAQVTQNPRYLITVTGKKLTVTCSQNMNHEYMSWYRQDPGLGLRQIYYSMNVEVTDKGDVPEGYKVSRKEKRNFPLILESPSPNQTSLYFCASSFLGQGNEKLFFGSGTQLSVL.

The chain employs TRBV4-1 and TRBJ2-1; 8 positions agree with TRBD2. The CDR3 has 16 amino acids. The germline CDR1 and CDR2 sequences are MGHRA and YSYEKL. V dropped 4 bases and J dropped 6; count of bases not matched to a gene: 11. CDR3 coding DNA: TGCGCCAGCAGCCGCAACACCGGGACTAGAGGCAATGAGCAGTTCTTC. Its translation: CASSRNTGTRGNEQFF.

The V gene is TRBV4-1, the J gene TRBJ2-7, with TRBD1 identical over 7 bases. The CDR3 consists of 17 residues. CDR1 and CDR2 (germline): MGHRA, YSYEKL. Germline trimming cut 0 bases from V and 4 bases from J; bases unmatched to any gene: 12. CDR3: CASSQEWGTVQSYEQYF. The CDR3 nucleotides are TGCGCCAGCAGCCAAGAATGGGGGACAGTTCAGTCTTACGAGCAGTACTTC.

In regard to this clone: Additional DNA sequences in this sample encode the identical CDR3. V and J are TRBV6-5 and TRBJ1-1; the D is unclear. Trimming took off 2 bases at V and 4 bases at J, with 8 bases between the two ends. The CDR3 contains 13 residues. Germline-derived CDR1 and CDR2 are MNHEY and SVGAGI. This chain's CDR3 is CASSYRVGTEAFF. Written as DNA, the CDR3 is TGTGCCAGCAGTTACAGGGTCGGCACTGAAGCTTTCTTT.

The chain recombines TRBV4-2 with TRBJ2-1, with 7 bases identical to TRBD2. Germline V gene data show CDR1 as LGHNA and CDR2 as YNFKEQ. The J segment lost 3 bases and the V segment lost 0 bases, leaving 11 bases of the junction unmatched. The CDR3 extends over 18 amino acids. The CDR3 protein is CASSQETSVQNLYNEQFF. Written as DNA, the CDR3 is TGTGCCAGCAGCCAAGAAACTAGCGTCCAGAACCTCTACAATGAGCAGTTCTTC.

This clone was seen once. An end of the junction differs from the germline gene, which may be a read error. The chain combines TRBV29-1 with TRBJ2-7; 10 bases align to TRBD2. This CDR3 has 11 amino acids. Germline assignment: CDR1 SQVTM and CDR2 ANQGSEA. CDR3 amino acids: CSAGTGTSVFF. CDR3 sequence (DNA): TGCAGCGCTGGTACCGGGACTAGCGTATTCTTC.